This T cell receptor beta chain is from a study of T cell responses to AZD1222 COVID-19 vaccine. TCRdb's copy holds only in-frame clones and misses some; the assay was immunoSEQ multiplex PCR. The sample includes around 250,000 clones, more than 80% of them seen just once. Germline V gene sequence: CDR1 SGHAT, CDR2 FQDESV (reference sequence). This CDR3 spans 15 amino acids. V dropped 2 bases and J dropped 5 bases, with 14 bases sitting between them. The chain uses TRBV11-1 and TRBJ2-3; D perhaps matches TRBD1 (6 bases). The sequenced sample was peripheral blood, obtained on day 0 of AZD1222 vaccination. This clonotype was sampled from an adult in good health. CDR3 loop: CASSLRTVRGDTQYF. The CDR3 coding sequence is TGTGCCAGCAGCTTAAGGACAGTAAGGGGAGATACGCAGTATTTT.